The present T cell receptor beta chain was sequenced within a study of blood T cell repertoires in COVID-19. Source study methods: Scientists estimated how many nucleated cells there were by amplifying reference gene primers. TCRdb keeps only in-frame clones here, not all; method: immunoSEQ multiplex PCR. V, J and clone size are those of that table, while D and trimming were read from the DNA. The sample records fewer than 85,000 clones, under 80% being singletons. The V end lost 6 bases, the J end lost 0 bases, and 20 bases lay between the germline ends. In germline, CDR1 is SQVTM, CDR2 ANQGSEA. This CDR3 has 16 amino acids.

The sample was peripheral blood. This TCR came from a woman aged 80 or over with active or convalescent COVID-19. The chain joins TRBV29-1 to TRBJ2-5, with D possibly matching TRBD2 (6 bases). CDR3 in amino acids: CSVPFPGGAYQETQYF. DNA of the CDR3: TGCAGCGTCCCGTTTCCAGGAGGGGCTTACCAAGAGACCCAGTACTTC.